This T cell receptor beta chain was found in a study of blood T cell repertoires in COVID-19. Study information: COVID-19 samples, acute and convalescent, were from the United States, Italy and Spain. Sources were T cells, B-cell-depleted T cells, or PBMCs; the material itself was cDNA or gDNA.

The authors' processing: Amplification of reference gene primers was used by the study to estimate nucleated cell counts. Produced via immunoSEQ multiplex PCR; TCRdb's table is partial and in-frame only. The DNA gave D and trimming, while V, J and clone size come from that table. This sample has some 180,000 clones, with roughly 80% found just once. The germline gives CDR1 KGHSH, CDR2 LQKENI. The V end lost 3 bases, the J end lost 5 bases, and 15 bases lay between the germline ends. The CDR3 runs 15 residues. Seattle enrolled patients during active infection and tracked them longitudinally. The sample taken for sequencing was peripheral blood. This clonotype originated in a woman older than 75 with COVID-19, enrolled during active disease. This chain joins TRBV18 and TRBJ2-3; perhaps TRBD2 as D (6 bases). In DNA form, the CDR3 reads TGTGCCAGCTCACCGGAGGACGGGAGTAGAGATACGCAGTATTTT. This gives the protein CASSPEDGSRDTQYF. The full variable domain, rest sourced from reference TRBV18 and TRBJ2-3, is NAGVMQNPRHLVRRRGQEARLRCSPMKGHSHVYWYRQLPEEGLKFMVYLQKENIIDESGMPKERFSAEFPKEGPSILRIQQVVRGDSAAYFCASSPEDGSRDTQYFGPGTRLTVL.